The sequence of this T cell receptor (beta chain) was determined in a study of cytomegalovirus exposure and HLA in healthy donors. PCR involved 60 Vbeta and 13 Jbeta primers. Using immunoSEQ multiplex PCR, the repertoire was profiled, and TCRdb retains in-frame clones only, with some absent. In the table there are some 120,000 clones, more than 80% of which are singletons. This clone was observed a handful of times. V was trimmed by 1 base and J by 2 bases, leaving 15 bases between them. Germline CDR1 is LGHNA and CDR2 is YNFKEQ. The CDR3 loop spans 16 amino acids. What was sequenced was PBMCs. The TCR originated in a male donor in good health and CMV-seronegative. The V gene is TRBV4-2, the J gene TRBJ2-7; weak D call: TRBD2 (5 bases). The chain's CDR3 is CASSQGTYLGAYEQYF. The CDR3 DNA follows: TGTGCCAGCAGCCAAGGGACTTATCTGGGAGCCTACGAGCAGTACTTC.